A single sample is the source of the 24 T cell receptor beta chains below, sequenced in a study of blood T cell repertoires in COVID-19. The repertoire was sequenced with immunoSEQ multiplex PCR; TCRdb's copy has only in-frame clones and lacks some. The sample has 3,300 or so clones, 70% seen once. The sample was peripheral blood. These receptors all stem from a man between 65 and 85 years old with active COVID-19.

This chain uses TRBV27 with TRBJ1-6, with D unresolved. Looked up from germline, CDR1 is MNHEY and CDR2 is SMNVEV (reference sequence). This CDR3 comprises 16 residues. The V end lost 5 bases, the J end lost 8 bases, and 19 bases lay between the germline ends. CDR3 residues: CASSPPRTWGDSPLHF. In DNA, the CDR3 is TGTGCCAGCAGTCCACCTCGGACTTGGGGTGATTCACCCCTCCACTTT.

The rearrangement joins TRBV6-5 to TRBJ1-1; a weak D match, TRBD1 (6 bases). CDR3 size: 16 residues. CDR1 and CDR2 (germline): MNHEY, SVGAGI. Trimming took off 1 base at V and 5 bases at J, with 17 bases between the two ends. The CDR3 spells CASSYYLSGGKTEAFF. The CDR3 region has the DNA TGTGCCAGCAGTTACTATCTGAGCGGGGGCAAGACTGAAGCTTTCTTT.

V usage is TRBV3-1 (or the pseudogene TRBV3-2) and J usage is TRBJ1-5; the D gene is possibly TRBD1 (6 bases). Per the germline V gene, CDR1 is LGHDT and CDR2 is YNNKEL (reference sequence). The CDR3 runs 14 residues. V lost 0 bases and J 7 bases, leaving 10 bases between the germline ends. CDR3 coding DNA: TGTGCCAGCAGCCAAGATTGGGGGCGACAGCCCCAGCATTTT. Translation: CASSQDWGRQPQHF.

The chain recombines TRBV6-1 with TRBJ1-2; 9 bases are shared with TRBD1. This CDR3 has 18 amino acids. The germline CDR1 and CDR2 sequences are MNHNS and SASEGT. The ends lost 2 bases at V and 6 bases at J; junction bases unmatched: 16. DNA of the CDR3: TGTGCCAGCAGTGAATATAATGTCCCCGGGACAGGGCCTCATGGCTACACCTTC. Its protein product is CASSEYNVPGTGPHGYTF.

This chain uses TRBV6-2 or TRBV6-3 with TRBJ2-7; TRBD2 agrees at 11 bases. The CDR3 has 14 residues. Trimming cost V 7 bases and J 3 bases; bases outside gene matches: 5. CDR1 and CDR2 (germline): MNHEY, SVGEGT. The CDR3 loop reads CASNPGTSGYEQYF. The CDR3, as DNA: TGTGCCAGCAACCCCGGGACTAGCGGCTACGAGCAGTACTTC.

The chain carries TRBV6-5 and TRBJ2-1; a possible D gene is TRBD2 (5 bases). Deletions cut 8 bases from V and 1 base from J, with 15 bases between. The germline CDR1 and CDR2 sequences are MNHEY and SVGAGI. The CDR3 runs 15 residues. The CDR3 protein is CASRLLLESYNEQFF. CDR3 coding DNA: TGTGCCAGCCGACTGTTACTAGAGTCCTACAATGAGCAGTTCTTC.

The chain uses TRBV11-2 and TRBJ2-5, with D maybe TRBD2 (6 bases). The CDR3 covers 15 residues. Germline CDR1 and CDR2: SGHAT and FQNNGV. The V gene lost 2 bases and the J gene lost 1 base, with 11 bases spanning the gap. The CDR3 region is CASSLMTGLQETQYF. The CDR3 bases are TGTGCCAGCAGCTTAATGACGGGACTCCAAGAGACCCAGTACTTC.

This clone came up a few times. The chain recombines TRBV5-1 with TRBJ1-1; 10 bases line up with TRBD1. Germline loops: CDR1 SGHRS, CDR2 YFSETQ. This CDR3 has 14 amino acids. The J segment lost 0 bases and the V segment lost 6 bases, leaving 2 bases of the junction unmatched. The CDR3 sequence is CASTGQGMNTEAFF. DNA for the CDR3: TGCGCCAGCACGGGACAGGGGATGAACACTGAAGCTTTCTTT.

This rearrangement joins TRBV5-1 to TRBJ2-1; 9 nucleotides line up with TRBD1. V lost 4 bases and J lost 6; bases outside the gene matches: 8. The CDR3 loop spans 15 amino acids. The germline gives CDR1 SGHRS, CDR2 YFSETQ. Here the CDR3 reads CASSLGTGFGNEQFF. The DNA for the CDR3 is TGCGCCAGCAGCCTCGGGACAGGGTTTGGCAATGAGCAGTTCTTC.

This clone was observed a few times. The chain recombines TRBV5-1 with TRBJ2-7, with TRBD1 identical over 8 bases. The CDR3 has 16 residues. Losses at the gene ends were 4 bases for V and 3 bases for J; bases not matched to a gene: 12. Germline V lookup: CDR1 SGHRS, CDR2 YFSETQ. The DNA for the CDR3 is TGCGCCAGCAGCGAGACAGGGGAACCGTTCCTCTACGAGCAGTACTTC. It specifies CASSETGEPFLYEQYF.

This clone is labeled medium-sized. This rearrangement joins TRBV19 to TRBJ2-1, with 8 nucleotides matching TRBD2. This CDR3 comprises 15 residues. In germline, CDR1 is LNHDA, CDR2 SQIVND (reference sequence). V dropped 2 bases and J dropped 4; count of bases not matched to a gene: 4. Here the CDR3 DNA reads TGTGCCAGTAGTATAACTAGCGGACCTTACAATGAGCAGTTCTTC. Translating gives CASSITSGPYNEQFF.

V is TRBV7-3 and J is TRBJ2-3; 8 bases are shared with TRBD2. J lost 5 bases, V lost 4 bases, and 5 bases had no gene match. The CDR3 totals 14 residues. Per the germline V gene, CDR1 is SGHTA and CDR2 is FQGTGA. The CDR3 region has the DNA TGTGCCAGCAGCTCGGGACTAGTTAAAGATACGCAGTATTTT. Its protein product is CASSSGLVKDTQYF.

V is TRBV29-1 and J is TRBJ2-7; TRBD1 agrees at 10 bases. Germline CDR1 is SQVTM and CDR2 is ANQGSEA. The CDR3 consists of 13 residues. V dropped 6 bases and J dropped 1; count of bases not matched to a gene: 3. Here the CDR3 DNA reads TGCAGCGTACGACAGGGGGCGTCCTACGAGCAGTACTTC. It is translated as CSVRQGASYEQYF.

The chain has TRBV19 and TRBJ2-5; the match to TRBD2 covers 8 bases. The germline V gene encodes CDR1 LNHDA and CDR2 SQIVND (reference sequence). The CDR3 totals 14 residues. V lost 10 bases, J lost 3 bases, and 10 bases stayed unmatched. The CDR3 region has the DNA TGTGCCATCCCCGGGGGGGCTGGGGAAGAGACCCAGTACTTC. Protein: CAIPGGAGEETQYF.

This chain joins TRBV7-2 and TRBJ2-7; a possible D gene is TRBD1 (6 bases). Trimming removed 5 bases at V and 0 bases at J, with 11 bases between. The CDR3 runs 14 residues. Germline CDR1 reads SGHTA; CDR2 reads FQGNSA. The CDR3 region has the DNA TGTGCCAGCAGCCCGTCGACAGGCTCCTACGAGCAGTACTTC. Amino acid sequence: CASSPSTGSYEQYF.

The chain combines TRBV6-1 with TRBJ2-7; a weak D match, TRBD1 (5 bases). V was clipped by 3 bases and J by 0 bases, with 9 bases between them. CDR1 MNHNS and CDR2 SASEGT come from the germline V gene. The CDR3 sequence is 14 residues long. The CDR3 DNA sequence: TGTGCCAGCAGTGACAGGGCGAGCTCCTACGAGCAGTACTTC. Amino acid sequence: CASSDRASSYEQYF.

This sequence joins TRBV27 and TRBJ2-5, with 11 bases that match TRBD2. With 5 bases clipped from V and 4 bases from J, the junction kept 6 bases outside the gene matches. CDR1 is MNHEY and CDR2 is SMNVEV in the germline V gene (reference sequence). This CDR3 is built from 15 residues. CDR3 nucleotide sequence: TGTGCCAGCAGTCCACAACTAGCGGGGGTAGAGACCCAGTACTTC. Amino acids: CASSPQLAGVETQYF.

This rearrangement joins TRBV15 to TRBJ2-5; D gene unclear. This CDR3 comprises 13 residues. CDR1 and CDR2 from the germline V gene are LNHNV and YYDKDF (reference sequence). Trimming pared 5 bases from V and 0 bases from J, leaving 7 bases between. DNA of the CDR3: TGTGCCACCAGCCAACAGTACCAAGAGACCCAGTACTTC. Translation: CATSQQYQETQYF.

The chain carries TRBV5-5 and TRBJ2-7; possibly TRBD1 for D (5 bases). V was cut by 0 bases and J by 0 bases, with 13 bases left in between. The germline V gene has CDR1 SGHKS and CDR2 YYEKEE (reference sequence). There are 16 residues in the CDR3. The CDR3 is CASSLAQGIASYEQYF. In DNA form, the CDR3 reads TGTGCCAGCAGCTTGGCCCAGGGCATCGCCTCCTACGAGCAGTACTTC.

The J gene is TRBJ2-1, the V gene TRBV30, with D possibly matching TRBD2 (6 bases). The CDR3 has 15 amino acids. The germline CDR1 and CDR2 sequences are GTSNPN and SVGIG (reference sequence). V lost 0 bases to trimming and J lost 4 bases, with 13 bases between them. CDR3 sequence: CAWSVGPSAYNEQFF. CDR3 in DNA: TGTGCCTGGAGTGTAGGGCCTAGCGCATACAATGAGCAGTTCTTC. Variable domain in full (rest from reference TRBV30 and TRBJ2-1): SQTIHQWPATLVQPVGSPLSLECTVEGTSNPNLYWYRQAAGRGLQLLFYSVGIGQISSEVPQNLSASRPQDRQFILSSKKLLLSDSGFYLCAWSVGPSAYNEQFFGPGTRLTVL.

The chain recombines TRBV4-1 with TRBJ2-1; tentatively, D is TRBD1 (6 bases). Germline V CDR1 and CDR2: MGHRA, YSYEKL. CDR3 length: 14 amino acids. Trimming shortened V by 0 bases and J by 8 bases, and 11 bases separated the two germline ends. The CDR3 DNA sequence: TGCGCCAGCAGCCAAGATCAACCAGGGGATGAGCAGTTCTTC. It specifies CASSQDQPGDEQFF.

The chain recombines TRBV7-2 with TRBJ1-1; no definite D call. Germline V CDR1 and CDR2: SGHTA, FQGNSA. V dropped 4 bases and J dropped 3 bases, with 9 bases sitting between them. The CDR3 has 13 amino acids. This CDR3 reads CASSYTTHTEAFF. The CDR3 DNA is TGTGCCAGCAGCTACACAACGCACACTGAAGCTTTCTTT.

The chain is built from TRBV29-1 and TRBJ2-7; 11 bases are a match to TRBD2. The CDR3 length is 14 residues. After removal of 6 bases from V and 12 bases from J, the junction contained 16 bases not matched to a gene. Germline V gene sequence: CDR1 SQVTM, CDR2 ANQGSEA. CDR3 bases: TGCAGCGTCTATGCCGGGACTAGCGGCCGCCTGCCGTACTTC. Its translation is CSVYAGTSGRLPYF.

This chain connects TRBV7-9 to TRBJ2-7; TRBD1 matches at 9 bases. Germline assignment: CDR1 SEHNR and CDR2 FQNEAQ (reference sequence). The CDR3 totals 14 residues. With V trimmed by 5 bases and J by 6 bases, 8 bases remained unmatched. The CDR3 region is CASSPGQGLGEQYF. In nucleotides, the CDR3 is TGTGCCAGCAGCCCGGGACAGGGTCTTGGCGAGCAGTACTTC.